One sample yielded the 21 T cell receptor beta chains listed below, sequenced in a study of graft-versus-host responses after intestinal transplantation. For these receptors, no antigen is known. Using immunoSEQ multiplex PCR, the repertoire was profiled, and TCRdb retains in-frame clones only, with some absent. The sample yields about 66,000 clones, 90% seen once. This specimen consisted of unstimulated CD8+ T cells sorted from spleen or lymph node cells, obtained before intestinal transplant. The receptors were gathered from a human donor who received an intestinal transplant.

This clone was recorded once. The CDR3 DNA reads as TGTGCCAGCAGCTCCATTAAAGACCCTGGACAGGCCTCCTACGAGCAGTACTTC. It codes for CASSSIKDPGQASYEQYF. J is TRBJ2-7 and V is TRBV7-9; 7 bases align to TRBD1. This CDR3 has 18 amino acids. Germline CDR1 SEHNR, CDR2 FQNEAQ (reference sequence). Unmatched junction bases numbered 15, after V lost 4 bases and J lost 0 bases.

This chain links TRBV27 with TRBJ1-2; 7 bases align to TRBD1. Per the germline V gene, CDR1 is MNHEY and CDR2 is SMNVEV (reference sequence). This CDR3 is 13 amino acids long. The ends lost 6 bases at V and 13 bases at J; junction bases unmatched: 14. CDR3 nucleotides: TGTGCCAGCAGACTAGGGGAGACAGGGAAGGTCACCTTC. Its translation: CASRLGETGKVTF.

As to this clone: A read error may produce the germline difference seen at one junction end. The V call is TRBV5-6, the J call TRBJ2-3; 9 bases fit TRBD2. CDR1 is SGHDT and CDR2 is YYEEEE in the germline V gene. This CDR3 comprises 19 residues. The CDR3 protein is CASNLLVVSGGHAADTQYF. Written as DNA, the CDR3 is TGTGCCAGCAACTTGTTGGTGGTTAGCGGGGGACACGCCGCAGATACGCAGTATTTT.

Worth noting for this clone: Distinct nucleotide sequences in the sample also encode this CDR3. The J gene is TRBJ1-1, the V gene TRBV5-5; D is perhaps TRBD1 (5 bases). The CDR3 loop spans 14 amino acids. The germline V gene has CDR1 SGHKS and CDR2 YYEKEE (reference sequence). V was clipped by 1 base and J by 1 base, with 8 bases between them. The CDR3 sequence is CASSLWGGNTEAFF. DNA for the CDR3: TGTGCCAGCAGCTTGTGGGGGGGGAACACTGAAGCTTTCTTT.

This chain links TRBV9 with TRBJ1-2; 8 nucleotides agree with TRBD1. V gave up 4 bases and J gave up 6 bases; unmatched junction bases: 17. Germline V gene lookup returns CDR1 SGDLS and CDR2 YYNGEE. The CDR3 loop spans 17 amino acids. The CDR3 nucleotides are TGTGCCAGCAGCCCCTGGGACAGGAGATTTCTTCATGATGGCTACACCTTC. Protein sequence: CASSPWDRRFLHDGYTF.

CDR3 nucleotides: TGTGCCAGCAGTGAAGGACATCTACAGGGGACCTCAGGCACTGAAGCTTTCTTT. Protein product: CASSEGHLQGTSGTEAFF. V and J are TRBV2 and TRBJ1-1, with 7 bases lining up with TRBD1. This CDR3 contains 18 residues. Germline V lookup: CDR1 SNHLY, CDR2 FYNNEI. After removal of 1 base from V and 4 bases from J, the junction contained 15 bases not matched to a gene.

CDR3 DNA: TGTGCCAGCAGTCGCGACAGGGGAAGGACCGGGGAGCTGTTTTTT. Translating it yields CASSRDRGRTGELFF. The rearrangement links TRBV27 to TRBJ2-2, with 8 bases fitting TRBD1. Germline CDR1 is MNHEY and CDR2 is SMNVEV (reference sequence). V gave up 5 bases and J gave up 5 bases; unmatched junction bases: 7. The CDR3 sequence is 15 residues long.

This clone was observed a single time. The chain recombines TRBV7-9 with TRBJ1-2; D is possibly TRBD1 (5 bases). With 1 base removed from V and 8 bases from J, the gap between germline ends came to 14 bases. This CDR3 is 14 amino acids long. Germline V gene sequence: CDR1 SEHNR, CDR2 FQNEAQ (reference sequence). CDR3 nucleotides: TGTGCCAGCAGCTTAGGTAGGGGATTGGGAGGCTACACCTTC. This codes for CASSLGRGLGGYTF.

Written as DNA, the CDR3 is TGTGCCACTCCCCGTGGACAGGTGAACACTGAAGCTTTCTTT. It codes for CATPRGQVNTEAFF. V usage is TRBV19 and J usage is TRBJ1-1, with 7 bases lining up with TRBD1. The CDR3 spans 14 residues. Trimming at V came to 10 bases and at J to 0 bases, leaving 8 bases not matched to a gene. CDR1 is LNHDA, CDR2 SQIVND, per germline (reference sequence). Looking up the rest from reference TRBV19 and TRBJ1-1 gives the full variable domain: DGGITQSPKYLFRKEGQNVTLSCEQNLNHDAMYWYRQDPGQGLRLIYYSQIVNDFQKGDIAEGYSVSREKKESFPLTVTSAQKNPTAFYLCATPRGQVNTEAFFGQGTRLTVV.

CDR3 DNA: TGTGCCAGCAGGGGCCTGGCAGATACGCAGTATTTT. This encodes CASRGLADTQYF. V usage is TRBV9 and J usage is TRBJ2-3; no clear D. The germline V gene encodes CDR1 SGDLS and CDR2 YYNGEE. The V end lost 5 bases, the J end lost 4 bases, and 8 bases lay between the germline ends. CDR3 length: 12 amino acids.

This clone was seen more than once but under ten times. This chain links TRBV5-6 with TRBJ2-7; D uncertain. Looked up from germline, CDR1 is SGHDT and CDR2 is YYEEEE. The V gene lost 0 bases and the J gene lost 3 bases, with 7 bases spanning the gap. The CDR3 totals 13 residues. DNA for the CDR3: TGTGCCAGCAGCTTGGGACGGAGCTACGAGCAGTACTTC. It is translated as CASSLGRSYEQYF.

This sequence joins TRBV25-1 and TRBJ1-1, with D possibly matching TRBD1 (6 bases). Trimming removed 11 bases at V and 5 bases at J, with 18 bases between. CDR1 is MGHDK, CDR2 SYGVNS, per germline. The length of the CDR3 is 13 residues. The CDR3 spells CAARRGGLTEAFF. CDR3 in DNA: TGTGCCGCGAGAAGGGGGGGCCTGACTGAAGCTTTCTTT.

This clone was seen once. Other nucleotide sequences from this sample produce the same CDR3. The chain carries TRBV6-6 and TRBJ1-1; possibly TRBD1 for D (5 bases). Trimming removed 6 bases at V and 5 bases at J, with 10 bases between. The CDR3 totals 12 residues. Germline values: CDR1 MNHNY, CDR2 SVGAGI (reference sequence). The CDR3 bases are TGTGCCAGCAGCTACGGGGCGACTGAAGCTTTCTTT. Translated: CASSYGATEAFF.

The chain couples TRBV4-1 to TRBJ2-7; 7 nucleotides match TRBD1. The V segment lost 0 bases and the J segment 0 bases; nucleotides outside the gene matches: 5. CDR3 length: 16 residues. Germline assignment: CDR1 MGHRA and CDR2 YSYEKL. In DNA, the CDR3 is TGCGCCAGCAGCCAAGAAGGGGGCCCGAGCTCCTACGAGCAGTACTTC. This codes for CASSQEGGPSSYEQYF.

This clone was seen more than once but under ten times. The J gene is TRBJ1-2, the V gene TRBV27; D is unclear. The CDR3 runs 13 residues. V was cut by 7 bases and J by 5 bases, with 14 bases left in between. Germline CDR1 MNHEY, CDR2 SMNVEV (reference sequence). CDR3 bases: TGTGCCAGCATGGGTAGTTCGGGTTATGGCTACACCTTC. Its translation is CASMGSSGYGYTF.

V usage is TRBV13 and J usage is TRBJ1-1; TRBD1 matches at 9 bases. Per germline, CDR1 PRHDT and CDR2 FYEKMQ (reference sequence). Unmatched junction bases numbered 4, after V lost 5 bases and J lost 0 bases. The CDR3 length is 15 residues. CDR3 nucleotides: TGTGCCAGCAGCCCGGACAGGGGAGTGAACACTGAAGCTTTCTTT. Translation gives CASSPDRGVNTEAFF. Based on the CDR3 plus reference TRBV13 and TRBJ1-1, the full variable domain is AAGVIQSPRHLIKEKRETATLKCYPIPRHDTVYWYQQGPGQDPQFLISFYEKMQSDKGSIPDRFSAQQFSDYHSELNMSSLELGDSALYFCASSPDRGVNTEAFFGQGTRLTVV.

The V gene is TRBV11-2, the J gene TRBJ1-6; possibly TRBD1 for D (5 bases). The CDR3 is 17 amino acids. V lost 0 bases, J lost 0 bases, and 9 bases lay in between. Germline V gene sequence: CDR1 SGHAT, CDR2 FQNNGV. The CDR3, as DNA: TGTGCCAGCAGCTTAGATCCAGACAGCTCCTATAATTCACCCCTCCACTTT. This gives the protein CASSLDPDSSYNSPLHF.

The chain recombines TRBV9 with TRBJ1-2, with 10 bases matching TRBD1. The CDR3 covers 16 residues. V shed 3 bases and J 4 bases; nucleotides not matched to a gene: 9. The germline V gene has CDR1 SGDLS and CDR2 YYNGEE. DNA of the CDR3: TGTGCCAGCAGCGAGACAGGGGGCATGTTTGGCTATGGCTACACCTTC. Translating gives CASSETGGMFGYGYTF.

The V call is TRBV11-3, the J call TRBJ2-1; TRBD2 aligns across 10 bases. Germline V lookup: CDR1 SGHNT, CDR2 YENEEA. Trimming cost V 3 bases and J 5 bases; bases outside gene matches: 10. CDR3 length: 17 amino acids. CDR3 in DNA: TGTGCCAGCAGCTTGGGATTAGCGGGGGGCCTAAACAATGAGCAGTTCTTC. This encodes CASSLGLAGGLNNEQFF.

The J gene is TRBJ2-1, the V gene TRBV7-6, with 13 bases that match TRBD2. Losses at the gene ends were 0 bases for V and 8 bases for J; bases not matched to a gene: 13. CDR1 and CDR2 from the germline V gene are SGHVS and FNYEAQ. CDR3 length: 19 residues. The CDR3 region has the DNA TGTGCCAGCAGCTTAGCCGATTCAGGAGGACTAGCGGGGGTCGATGAGCAGTTCTTC. Protein product: CASSLADSGGLAGVDEQFF.

The table lists this clone with a count of one. The J gene is TRBJ1-2, the V gene TRBV7-8; D is undetermined. V lost 1 base to trimming and J lost 5 bases, with 14 bases between them. This CDR3 has 15 residues. Germline CDR1 SGHVS, CDR2 FQNEAQ. This chain's CDR3 is CASSLDTGVQYGYTF. DNA for the CDR3: TGTGCCAGCAGCTTAGATACCGGAGTTCAATATGGCTACACCTTC.